Sequencing of this T cell receptor (beta chain) was carried out in a study of control samples from healthy donors and cancer patients. Germline V gives CDR1 LGHDT, CDR2 YNNKEL (reference sequence). J lost 6 bases, V lost 4 bases, and 13 bases had no gene match. The CDR3 runs to 17 residues. Produced via immunoSEQ multiplex PCR; TCRdb's table is partial and in-frame only. The sample has some 120,000 clones; about nine tenths are singletons. The specimen sequenced was blood. The source is a man in his late teens or twenties in good health. The chain is built from TRBV3-1 (or the pseudogene TRBV3-2) and TRBJ2-3; 10 bases map to TRBD2. CDR3 bases: TGTGCCAGCAGCCTTCTCCCGTCTAGCGGGGGTTCGGATACGCAGTATTTT. As protein: CASSLLPSSGGSDTQYF.